This TCR beta chain emerged from a study of identical twins. Study-level points and caveats: Conclusions relied on cross-sectional statistical analysis, not following the same donors. A partial confounding effect on zero-insertion analyses could come from invariant MAIT and iNKT cells.

This clonotype was seen more than once but under ten times. The antigen remains unidentified. Template switching created a universal primer site, and the cDNA included unique molecular identifiers. One entry per CDR3 protein results from TCRdb running MiXCR on the 5' RACE reads. The sample has about 240,000 distinct CDR3 sequences; approximately 8% are singletons. The CDR3 length is 15 residues. Germline values: CDR1 MGHRA, CDR2 YSYEKL. V lost 0 bases, J lost 1 base, and 10 bases lay in between. This sample was shared with a second study, whose subject was yellow fever vaccine responses in identical twins. From that second work: The T cell response to vaccination in identical twins was reportedly partly convergent and partly personalized.

The specimen was CD8+ T cells sorted from blood. The chain employs TRBV4-1 and TRBJ2-7, with unresolved D. This TCR was sampled from a woman between 18 and 29 years old in good health. This chain's CDR3 is CASSQEVTRSYEQYF. Here the CDR3 DNA reads TGCGCCAGCAGCCAAGAGGTTACACGGTCCTACGAGCAGTACTTC.